The clone carrying this TCR beta chain was found many times. The antigen remains unidentified. Germline assignment: CDR1 SEHNR and CDR2 FQNEAQ (reference sequence). V lost 3 bases and J lost 2, with 11 bases in between. The CDR3 extends over 15 amino acids. These data originate in a study of metastatic and nonmetastatic thyroid tumors. Study summary: Repertoire comparison spanned blood and tumor or nodule tissue of malignant and benign thyroid patients. The study, taken as a whole, reports: Reported TCR beta diversity, measured in blood and tumor, was significantly higher for malignant thyroid tumors than for benign nodules.

No treatment had been given to any patient before thyroid surgery. Per the original methods: The study took CDR3 differences across clinicopathological groups and made a distant-metastasis classifier for papillary thyroid cancer from them. TCRdb reassembled clones from the PCR reads with MiXCR. These V and J calls are TCRdb output, not the study's own analysis. Among about 40,000 clones listed, about an eighth were seen once. The receptor was derived from a female donor with papillary thyroid cancer or a benign thyroid nodule (not recorded which). Some clones in this sample may be carry-over from other donors' samples. The chain is built from TRBV7-9 and TRBJ1-3; D ambiguous. Material for sequencing was blood. This CDR3 reads CASSFGLLTGNTIYF. CDR3 bases: TGTGCCAGCAGCTTTGGACTTCTTACTGGAAACACCATATATTTT.